The count of the clone carrying this T cell receptor (beta chain) is one. What it binds is unknown. The sample originates from a study of OX40 agonist ivuxolimab in advanced cancers. Turning to the study itself: Prior anti-PD-1, anti-PD-L1 or anti-CTLA-4 therapy was allowed; roughly 40% had some.

The CDR3 spans 13 residues. Deletions cut 5 bases from V and 5 bases from J, with 11 bases between. CDR1 is MNHNS and CDR2 is SASEGT in the germline V gene. Autoimmune disease history or systemic immunosuppression led to patients being barred. Sequencing used immunoSEQ multiplex PCR; TCRdb keeps in-frame clones, though not all of them. The sample lists around 61,000 clones, more than 80% occurring once. Study-wide results and limits: Which antigen the expanded peripheral T cells recognized is unknown. It was also the case that some nonresponders had low normalized T-cell clonal expansion.

This clonotype was obtained from an adult with an advanced solid tumor such as melanoma, head and neck, liver or kidney cancer. The rearrangement joins TRBV6-1 to TRBJ2-3; D may be TRBD1 (5 bases). The sequences come from CD4+ or CD8+ T cells sorted from blood, collected in a trial of the OX40 agonist ivuxolimab. The CDR3 region has the DNA TGTGCCAGCAGTAAGGGGTTTATAGATACGCAGTATTTT. It is translated as CASSKGFIDTQYF.